Detailed here is one TCR beta chain. As yet, its antigen is unknown. The data belong to a study of blood T cells in healthy people across ages. Alongside a J-beta primer mix, a sample-barcoded 5' primer served in a second PCR lasting 7 to 11 cycles. Every molecule of cDNA carried a tag from a template-switch adaptor with 12 random nucleotides. TCRdb redid the calling of the 5' RACE reads with MiXCR, one entry per CDR3 protein. The sample records roughly 680,000 distinct CDR3 sequences, about 52% being singletons. Notes on the study in general: PBMCs that were unsorted prevented a conclusive naive versus antigen-experienced comparison. With donor CMV status unknown, expanded clonotype changes were possibly confounded. Compared with aged donors, long-lived donors showed fewer expanded clones, suggesting selection.

Germline CDR1 reads SGHTA; CDR2 reads FQGNSA. The CDR3 sequence is 16 residues long. V lost 1 base to trimming and J lost 4 bases, with 16 bases between them. Source material: blood. The V gene is TRBV7-2, the J gene TRBJ1-1; D is uncertain. The sequence derives from a woman aged 55 to 70 in good health. DNA for the CDR3: TGTGCCAGCAGCTTAGTAAGACGCCGTGGTGGCACTGAAGCTTTCTTT. It translates to CASSLVRRRGGTEAFF.